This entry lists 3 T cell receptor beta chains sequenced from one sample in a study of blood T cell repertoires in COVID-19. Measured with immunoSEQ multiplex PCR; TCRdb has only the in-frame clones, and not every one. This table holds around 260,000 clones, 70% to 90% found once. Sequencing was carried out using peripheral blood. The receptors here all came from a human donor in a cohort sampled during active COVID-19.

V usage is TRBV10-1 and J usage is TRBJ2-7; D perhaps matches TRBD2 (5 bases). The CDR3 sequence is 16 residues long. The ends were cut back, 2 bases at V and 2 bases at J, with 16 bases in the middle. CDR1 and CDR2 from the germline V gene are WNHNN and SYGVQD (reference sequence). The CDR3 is CASSEISRTGTYEQYF. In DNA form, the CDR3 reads TGCGCCAGCAGTGAGATTAGCCGGACGGGGACCTACGAGCAGTACTTC.

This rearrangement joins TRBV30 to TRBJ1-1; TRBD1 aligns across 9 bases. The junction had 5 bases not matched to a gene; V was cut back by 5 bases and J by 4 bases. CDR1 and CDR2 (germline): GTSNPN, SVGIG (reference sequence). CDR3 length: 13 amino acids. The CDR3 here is CAWWTGVGTEAFF. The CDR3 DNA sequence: TGTGCCTGGTGGACAGGGGTCGGCACTGAAGCTTTCTTT. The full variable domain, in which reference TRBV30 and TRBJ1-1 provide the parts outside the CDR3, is SQTIHQWPATLVQPVGSPLSLECTVEGTSNPNLYWYRQAAGRGLQLLFYSVGIGQISSEVPQNLSASRPQDRQFILSSKKLLLSDSGFYLCAWWTGVGTEAFFGQGTRLTVV.

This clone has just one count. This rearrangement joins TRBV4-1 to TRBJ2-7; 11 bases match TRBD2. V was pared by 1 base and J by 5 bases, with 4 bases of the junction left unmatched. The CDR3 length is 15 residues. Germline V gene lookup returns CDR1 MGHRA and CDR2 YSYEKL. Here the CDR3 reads CASSQVLAGAHEQYF. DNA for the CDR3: TGCGCCAGCAGCCAAGTACTAGCGGGGGCACACGAGCAGTACTTC.